This T cell receptor (beta chain) appears in the sequencing data of a study of blood T cell repertoires in COVID-19. Looking at the study overall: Donors in the United States, Italy and Spain gave samples during acute or convalescent COVID-19. Sample material is recorded as cDNA or gDNA derived from T cells, B-cell-depleted T cells, or PBMCs.

The CDR3 has 13 amino acids. Trimming removed 1 base at V and 4 bases at J, with 7 bases between. Germline V gives CDR1 MGHDK, CDR2 SYGVNS. The authors' processing: Cell counts per sample came from amplifying reference gene primers. The table came from immunoSEQ multiplex PCR; TCRdb's copy has only in-frame clones and leaves some out. The V and J calls and clone size are taken from that table; D and trimming were inferred from the DNA. The sample lists 350,000 to 400,000 clones, roughly 90% occurring once. The TCR was taken from a man aged 18 to 30 with active or convalescent COVID-19. The V gene is TRBV25-1, the J gene TRBJ2-5; weak D call: TRBD2 (6 bases). The material sequenced was peripheral blood. CDR3 protein: CASSESGLETQYF. CDR3 in DNA: TGTGCCAGCAGTGAATCGGGACTAGAGACCCAGTACTTC.